Described below is a single TCR beta chain sequence and its context. Data came from immunoSEQ multiplex PCR; TCRdb stores just in-frame clones and leaves some out. The table has roughly 250,000 clones, about 87% seen once; the top ten hold 3.7%. The sample is drawn from a study of blood T cell repertoires in COVID-19. The sequenced material came from peripheral blood. The clonotype was recovered from a woman in her thirties or forties with acute or convalescent COVID-19.

The DNA for the CDR3 is TGTGCCTGGAGGAGGGGGACAGCAGTGGAGACCCAGTACTTC. The encoded protein is CAWRRGTAVETQYF. The rearrangement links TRBV30 to TRBJ2-5; 7 nucleotides align to TRBD1. V shed 3 bases, J shed 5 bases, and the junction held 9 bases outside the gene matches. Germline CDR1 GTSNPN, CDR2 SVGIG (reference sequence). The CDR3 extends over 14 amino acids.